This T cell receptor (beta chain) emerged from a study of blood T cell repertoires in COVID-19. Across the study: Researchers got acute and convalescent COVID-19 samples from the United States, Italy and Spain.

The protocol was immunoSEQ multiplex PCR, while the TCRdb copy is restricted to in-frame clones and leaves out a portion. The table shows under 300,000 clones, with roughly 80% occurring only once. J lost 4 bases, V lost 0 bases, and 1 base had no gene match. CDR1 is SGHRS, CDR2 YFSETQ, per germline. The CDR3 consists of 15 residues. The sample consisted of peripheral blood. The chain is built from TRBV5-1 and TRBJ1-6; 7 nucleotides agree with TRBD1. The source of this sequence is an elderly woman with acute or convalescent COVID-19. The CDR3 here is CASSLDRGYNSPLHF. Written as DNA, the CDR3 is TGCGCCAGCAGCTTGGACAGGGGATATAATTCACCCCTCCACTTT.